This passage covers 24 T cell receptor beta chains from one sample sequenced in a study of blood T cell repertoires in COVID-19. Data came from immunoSEQ multiplex PCR; TCRdb stores just in-frame clones and leaves some out. This sample has more than 200,000 clones; more than 85% occur once, and the top ten carry over 4%. The specimen sequenced was PBMCs or T cells enriched from blood (not recorded which). The receptor source for this set is a woman aged 30 to 39 who had recovered from COVID-19.

CDR3 sequence: CASSSQTGDGGEAFF. In DNA form, the CDR3 reads TGTGCCAGCAGTTCCCAAACAGGGGATGGGGGTGAAGCTTTCTTT. V is TRBV6-2 or TRBV6-3 and J is TRBJ1-1; 7 bases are a match to TRBD1. CDR3 length: 15 residues. CDR1 is MNHEY, CDR2 SVGEGT, per germline. Losses at the gene ends were 4 bases for V and 7 bases for J; bases not matched to a gene: 12.

The V gene is TRBV19, the J gene TRBJ2-3, with 7 bases fitting TRBD1. Germline V gene data show CDR1 as LNHDA and CDR2 as SQIVND (reference sequence). With 3 bases clipped from V and 0 bases from J, the junction kept 6 bases outside the gene matches. The CDR3 has 16 residues. CDR3 nucleotides: TGTGCCAGTAGTATGAGGACAGGCTTAAGCACAGATACGCAGTATTTT. Its translation: CASSMRTGLSTDTQYF.

The chain recombines TRBV19 with TRBJ2-3; D might be TRBD1 (6 bases). V gave up 1 base and J gave up 12 bases, with 14 bases separating them. The CDR3 is 13 residues long. The V gene's germline CDR1 is LNHDA and CDR2 SQIVND (reference sequence). CDR3 region: CASSIADSLTQYF. The DNA of the CDR3 is TGTGCCAGTAGTATAGCGGACAGCTTAACACAGTATTTT.

To note about this clone: A read error may account for a junction end that differs from germline. The V call is TRBV7-7, the J call TRBJ2-3; TRBD1 is a possible D gene (5 bases). CDR3 length equals 17 residues. Germline V gene lookup returns CDR1 SSHAT and CDR2 FNYEAQ (reference sequence). The CDR3 DNA follows: TGTGCTAGCAGCTGGGTGGGGTTGGGGCATAGCACAGATACGCAGTATTTT. Amino acid sequence: CASSWVGLGHSTDTQYF.

The chain carries TRBV28 and TRBJ2-5; 9 bases are shared with TRBD2. Germline V CDR1 and CDR2: MDHEN, SYDVKM. The CDR3 totals 15 residues. V lost 7 bases to trimming and J lost 2 bases; unmatched junction nucleotides: 8. In DNA, the CDR3 is TGTGCCAGCAAAAGACTAGCGGATTTTCAAGAGACCCAGTACTTC. Translated: CASKRLADFQETQYF.

The V and J genes are TRBV6-5 and TRBJ2-1; D possibly corresponds to TRBD2 (7 bases). The ends were cut back, 6 bases at V and 4 bases at J, with 16 bases in the middle. CDR1 is MNHEY and CDR2 is SVGAGI in the germline V gene. The CDR3 has 15 residues. The CDR3 loop reads CASSPDGGLYNEQFF. CDR3 DNA sequence: TGTGCCAGCAGCCCCGACGGGGGGCTTTACAATGAGCAGTTCTTC.

The chain has TRBV5-1 and TRBJ2-1; 7 nucleotides align to TRBD2. CDR1 is SGHRS, CDR2 YFSETQ, per germline. The trim removed 2 bases at V and 1 base at J, leaving 6 bases unmatched. The CDR3 covers 16 residues. The CDR3 nucleotides are TGCGCCAGCAGCTTTGCGGGAGATAGGTCCTACAATGAGCAGTTCTTC. Translation gives CASSFAGDRSYNEQFF.

The rearrangement links TRBV6-5 to TRBJ1-4, with a weak D call TRBD1 (5 bases). The CDR3 covers 14 residues. Trimming took 6 bases from V and 8 from J, leaving 16 bases between them. CDR1 is MNHEY and CDR2 is SVGAGI in the germline V gene. The CDR3 bases are TGTGCCAGCAGCGTTCGGGGGAGTGGGGAAAAACTGTTTTTT. The encoded protein is CASSVRGSGEKLFF.

This sequence joins TRBV30 and TRBJ1-1, with 10 nucleotides matching TRBD1. Per germline, CDR1 GTSNPN and CDR2 SVGIG (reference sequence). V trimming: 0 bases; J trimming: 4 bases; junction bases outside the gene matches: 5. The CDR3 has 15 residues. CDR3 residues: CAWSVDWTGGTEAFF. Written as DNA, the CDR3 is TGTGCCTGGAGTGTAGACTGGACAGGGGGCACTGAAGCTTTCTTT.

The CDR3, as DNA: TGTGCCAGCAGTTACGCGTCGACAGTTACCTACGAGCAGTACTTC. Translated, it gives CASSYASTVTYEQYF. V usage is TRBV6-5 and J usage is TRBJ2-7; perhaps TRBD1 as D (5 bases). The CDR3 runs 15 residues. V dropped 2 bases and J dropped 2 bases, with 13 bases sitting between them. Germline-derived CDR1 and CDR2 are MNHEY and SVGAGI.

The chain joins TRBV7-9 to TRBJ1-1; a weak D match, TRBD1 (6 bases). The CDR3 is 13 residues long. Germline V gene data show CDR1 as SEHNR and CDR2 as FQNEAQ (reference sequence). V was trimmed by 1 base and J by 4 bases, leaving 7 bases between them. Here the CDR3 reads CASSLGTATEAFF. DNA for the CDR3: TGTGCCAGCAGCTTAGGGACAGCCACTGAAGCTTTCTTT.

The chain recombines TRBV27 with TRBJ2-7; D might be TRBD1 (5 bases). This CDR3 is built from 14 residues. Germline assignment: CDR1 MNHEY and CDR2 SMNVEV (reference sequence). V was pared by 6 bases and J by 2 bases, with 14 bases between. CDR3 coding DNA: TGTGCCAGCAGCCCCCTCGACAGTCCCTACGAGCAGTACTTC. Residues: CASSPLDSPYEQYF.

The chain employs TRBV4-1 and TRBJ2-7; D might be TRBD2 (5 bases). Germline loops: CDR1 MGHRA, CDR2 YSYEKL. V was trimmed by 0 bases and J by 7 bases, leaving 13 bases between them. The CDR3 loop spans 14 amino acids. The CDR3 bases are TGCGCCAGCAGCCAAGATCAAGAGGGTCGGGAGCAGTACTTC. Its translation: CASSQDQEGREQYF.

A single count supports this clone. The chain combines TRBV18 with TRBJ2-3, with D maybe TRBD2 (6 bases). The CDR3 covers 15 residues. CDR1 is KGHSH and CDR2 is LQKENI in the germline V gene. V was shortened by 3 bases and J by 3 bases, with 13 bases between the two germline ends. The CDR3 loop is CASSPSGRGTDTQYF. CDR3 DNA: TGTGCCAGCTCACCTAGCGGTCGAGGAACAGATACGCAGTATTTT.

The rearrangement uses TRBV28 and TRBJ2-7; D is possibly TRBD2 (7 bases). The CDR3 totals 14 residues. V was pared by 5 bases and J by 3 bases, with 14 bases between. Germline V gene sequence: CDR1 MDHEN, CDR2 SYDVKM. CDR3 residues: CASSLAGGHYEQYF. The CDR3 coding sequence is TGTGCCAGCAGTCTCGCCGGGGGGCACTACGAGCAGTACTTC.

The V gene is TRBV19, the J gene TRBJ2-1; the match to TRBD2 covers 11 bases. Germline V gene lookup returns CDR1 LNHDA and CDR2 SQIVND (reference sequence). The CDR3 runs to 14 residues. Unmatched junction bases numbered 4, after V lost 8 bases and J lost 4 bases. Here the CDR3 DNA reads TGTGCCAGTCATAGCGGGAGGGGTTACAATGAGCAGTTCTTC. It is translated as CASHSGRGYNEQFF.

The J gene is TRBJ1-1, the V gene TRBV9, with a tentative D call TRBD1 (5 bases). Germline V gene lookup returns CDR1 SGDLS and CDR2 YYNGEE. CDR3 length equals 15 residues. Between the trimmed V and J ends, which lost 4 bases and 6 bases, there was a span of 19 bases. The DNA for the CDR3 is TGTGCCAGCAGCCCCCGGGCAGGGTTTTTGTCTGAAGCTTTCTTT. Amino acids: CASSPRAGFLSEAFF.

V is TRBV4-1 and J is TRBJ1-1; D is perhaps TRBD1 (5 bases). There are 15 residues in the CDR3. CDR1 and CDR2 (germline): MGHRA, YSYEKL. Trimming removed 0 bases from V and 4 bases from J, with 12 bases in between. The CDR3 region has the DNA TGCGCCAGCAGCCAAGATTCAGGGATGGCCACTGAAGCTTTCTTT. Translating gives CASSQDSGMATEAFF.

This chain uses TRBV11-3 with TRBJ2-1, with D hard to call. CDR3 length: 13 residues. Germline CDR1 reads SGHNT; CDR2 reads YENEEA. Trimming stripped 1 base from V and 5 bases from J, with 6 bases between. CDR3 residues: CASSLGLHNEQFF. The CDR3 DNA sequence: TGTGCCAGCAGCTTAGGACTCCACAATGAGCAGTTCTTC.

The chain has TRBV29-1 and TRBJ2-1, with a possible D match to TRBD1 (6 bases). V dropped 2 bases and J dropped 10 bases, with 12 bases sitting between them. Germline V gene sequence: CDR1 SQVTM, CDR2 ANQGSEA. The CDR3 runs to 12 residues. The CDR3 is CSVEPDSYEQFF. In nucleotides, the CDR3 is TGCAGCGTTGAACCGGACAGTTACGAGCAGTTCTTC.

The V call is TRBV6-5, the J call TRBJ2-7; TRBD1 matches 10 bases. The ends lost 5 bases at V and 3 bases at J; junction bases unmatched: 7. This CDR3 is 15 amino acids long. CDR1 and CDR2 from the germline V gene are MNHEY and SVGAGI. The CDR3 nucleotides are TGTGCCAGCAGTCGAACTCGGACAGGGGGCTACGAGCAGTACTTC. This gives the protein CASSRTRTGGYEQYF.

The J gene is TRBJ2-2, the V gene TRBV6-1, with 13 bases fitting TRBD2. Per the germline V gene, CDR1 is MNHNS and CDR2 is SASEGT. After removal of 6 bases from V and 6 bases from J, the junction contained 10 bases not matched to a gene. The CDR3 has 17 amino acids. The CDR3 region is CASRELGLAGEAGELFF. Written as DNA, the CDR3 is TGTGCCAGCAGGGAACTCGGACTAGCGGGAGAGGCCGGGGAGCTGTTTTTT.

The chain recombines TRBV27 with TRBJ1-2; possible D gene TRBD1, 6 bases. Germline CDR1 reads MNHEY; CDR2 reads SMNVEV (reference sequence). CDR3 length: 12 residues. The V gene lost 4 bases and the J gene lost 6 bases, with 9 bases spanning the gap. DNA of the CDR3: TGTGCCAGCAGTTCGGCAGGGGATGGCTACACCTTC. Translating gives CASSSAGDGYTF.

As concerns this clone: In the same sample, other DNA sequences code for this CDR3. V gene TRBV7-2 combines with J gene TRBJ2-1; TRBD2 matches at 8 bases. In germline, CDR1 is SGHTA, CDR2 FQGNSA. V shed 5 bases, J shed 6 bases, and the junction held 6 bases outside the gene matches. This CDR3 comprises 14 residues. CDR3 loop: CASSSRTSSNEQFF. The CDR3 DNA is TGTGCCAGCAGCAGCCGGACTAGCAGCAATGAGCAGTTCTTC.